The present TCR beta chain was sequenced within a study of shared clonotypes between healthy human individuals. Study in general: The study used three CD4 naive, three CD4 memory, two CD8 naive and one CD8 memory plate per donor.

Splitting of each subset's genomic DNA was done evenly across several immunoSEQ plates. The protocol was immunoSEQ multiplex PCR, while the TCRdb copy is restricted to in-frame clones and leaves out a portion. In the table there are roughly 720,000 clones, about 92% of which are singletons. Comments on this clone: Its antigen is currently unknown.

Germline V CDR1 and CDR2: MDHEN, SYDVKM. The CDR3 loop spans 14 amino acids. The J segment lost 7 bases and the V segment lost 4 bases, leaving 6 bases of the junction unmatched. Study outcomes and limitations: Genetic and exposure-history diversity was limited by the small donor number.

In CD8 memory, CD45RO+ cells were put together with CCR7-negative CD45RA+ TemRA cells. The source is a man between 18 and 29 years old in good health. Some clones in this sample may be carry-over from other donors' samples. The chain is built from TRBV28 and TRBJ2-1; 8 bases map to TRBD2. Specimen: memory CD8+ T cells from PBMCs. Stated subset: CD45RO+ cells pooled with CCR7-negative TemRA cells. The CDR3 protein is CASSWPQRGNEQFF. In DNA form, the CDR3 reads TGTGCCAGCAGTTGGCCCCAGCGGGGGAATGAGCAGTTCTTC.